This is a list of T cell receptor beta chains from one sample in a study of shared clonotypes between healthy human individuals. Using immunoSEQ multiplex PCR, the repertoire was profiled, and TCRdb retains in-frame clones only, with some absent. Found here are some 2.1 million clones, 93% of them singletons; the top ten hold roughly 1.7%. Sequencing was carried out using naive CD8+ T cells from PBMCs. The receptor set was obtained from a man in his late teens or twenties in good health. Some clones in this sample may be carry-over from other donors' samples. The CDR3 runs from the conserved cysteine through the conserved F or W. Fields, in order: clone size, V gene, J gene, D gene, CDR3 DNA, CDR3 protein. A D gene is named only where the DNA matches it firmly. Some rows mark clone size as missing; the rest say once, few, many or name a class of expanded clone.

>NA|TRBV27|TRBJ2-6|TRBD1
TGTGCCAGCAGTTTAGGACAGGGGATGGTTTTTTCTGGGGCCAACGTCCTGACTTTC
CASSLGQGMVFSGANVLTF
>NA|TRBV4-1|TRBJ1-4|NA
TGCGCCAGCAGCCTTACCCCCGGCTCAACTAATGAAAAACTGTTTTTT
CASSLTPGSTNEKLFF
>NA|TRBV14|TRBJ2-1|NA
TGTGCCAGCAGCCAAGCGCTAGTGCGGCGTGGCAATGAGCAGTTCTTC
CASSQALVRRGNEQFF
>NA|TRBV5-1|TRBJ2-3|NA
TGCGCCAGCTCCATGGCGCCTTGGAGGAAAGATACGCAGTATTTT
CASSMAPWRKDTQYF
>NA|TRBV28|TRBJ2-1|TRBD1
TGTGCCAGCAGGAAACCCCGGGACAGGCCCTCCAATGAGCAGTTCTTC
CASRKPRDRPSNEQFF
>NA|TRBV4-3|TRBJ2-1|TRBD2
TGCGCCAGCAGCCAAGAACCCGGGACTAAGTATGAGCAGTTCTTC
CASSQEPGTKYEQFF
>NA|TRBV7-9|TRBJ1-4|NA
TGTGCCAGCAGTAGACCAGGGAATACTGAAAAACTGTTTTTT
CASSRPGNTEKLFF
>NA|TRBV18|TRBJ2-5|TRBD2
TGTGCCAGCTCACCACGGCTAGCGGACCAGCAAGAGACCCAGTACTTC
CASSPRLADQQETQYF
>NA|TRBV12-5|TRBJ2-2|TRBD1
TGTGCTAGTGGTTTGGTCGGGACAGGGAGTGGCGGGGACACCGGGGAGCTGTTTTTT
CASGLVGTGSGGDTGELFF
>once|TRBV4-3|TRBJ2-7|TRBD1
TGCGCCAGCAGCCAAGAGACAGGGGACCCCTACGAGCAGTACTTC
CASSQETGDPYEQYF
>NA|TRBV13|TRBJ2-7|NA
TGTGCCAGCAGCTCCACGTACTACGAGCAGTACTTC
CASSSTYYEQYF
>NA|TRBV19|TRBJ2-2|NA
TGTGCCAGCTCCCCGGGTTCGAACACCGGGGAGCTGTTTTTT
CASSPGSNTGELFF
>NA|TRBV7-9|TRBJ2-7|NA
TGTGCCAGCAGCCCCCCGGTCTACGAGCAGTACTTC
CASSPPVYEQYF
>NA|TRBV7-9|TRBJ2-3|TRBD2
TGTGCCAGCAGACCGACTAGCGGGAGGCCCGATACGCAGTATTTT
CASRPTSGRPDTQYF
>once|TRBV28|TRBJ1-2|TRBD1
TGTGCCAGCAGAGAGGGGGCGCCGGGCTATGGCTACACCTTC
CASREGAPGYGYTF
>NA|TRBV11-2|TRBJ1-1|NA
TGTGCCAGCAGCTTAATGAAGGGCACTGAAGCTTTCTTT
CASSLMKGTEAFF
>NA|TRBV5-1|TRBJ2-1|TRBD2
TGCGCCAGCAGCTTGGAAGTGGGACTAGCAGGTGTTGAGCAGTTCTTC
CASSLEVGLAGVEQFF
>NA|TRBV7-3|TRBJ2-3|NA
TGTGCCAGCAGCGCGTTATCCCATGATACGCAGTATTTT
CASSALSHDTQYF
>NA|TRBV13|TRBJ2-1|TRBD2
TGTGCCAGCAGCGGGACTAGCGGGAGTCCCCGTGAGCAGTTCTTC
CASSGTSGSPREQFF
>NA|TRBV15|TRBJ2-2|NA
TGTGCCACCAGCCCCCGGGAGTTTCGGGGGGCCATGAACACCGGGGAGCTGTTTTTT
CATSPREFRGAMNTGELFF
>NA|TRBV28|TRBJ2-7|NA
TGTGCCAGCAGTAGTCCGATAACAGGTAAAGGGCCCTACGAGCAGTACTTC
CASSSPITGKGPYEQYF
>NA|TRBV27|TRBJ2-3|TRBD2
TGTGCCAGCAGTCCATCTAGCGGGGAAACCTTCACAGATACGCAGTATTTT
CASSPSSGETFTDTQYF
>few|TRBV27|TRBJ1-2|NA
TGTGCCAGCAGTTTCGGACGGACAAACTATGGCTACACCTTC
CASSFGRTNYGYTF
>NA|TRBV7-9|TRBJ2-3|NA
TGTGCCAGCAGCTTAGGTTTCACAGGCACAGATACGCAGTATTTT
CASSLGFTGTDTQYF
>NA|TRBV5-8|TRBJ2-7|NA
TGTGCCAGCAGCTTGGCAAACGAGCAGTACTTC
CASSLANEQYF
>NA|TRBV5-5|TRBJ2-1|TRBD1
TGTGCCAGCAGAAAGGACAGGGCAAACAATGAGCAGTTCTTC
CASRKDRANNEQFF
>NA|TRBV7-9|TRBJ2-5|NA
TGTGCCAGCAGACCCGGACTGAAAACTCAAGAGACCCAGTACTTC
CASRPGLKTQETQYF
>NA|TRBV2|TRBJ2-3|NA
TGTGCCAGCAGCGGAGGCCCAGGGGTAGATACGCAGTATTTT
CASSGGPGVDTQYF
>NA|TRBV7-9|TRBJ1-5|NA
TGTGCCAGCAGCTCGGGACCGAGGGAGGTCCAGCATTTT
CASSSGPREVQHF
>NA|TRBV18|TRBJ2-3|TRBD2
TGTGCCAGCTCACCCCGACGACTAGCGGGAAGCACAGATACGCAGTATTTT
CASSPRRLAGSTDTQYF
>NA|TRBV10-1|TRBJ2-3|NA
TGCGCCAGCAGTGAGCACGGATCATTGTCTGGTAGCACAGATACGCAGTATTTT
CASSEHGSLSGSTDTQYF
>NA|TRBV29-1|TRBJ2-1|TRBD2
TGCAGCGTTGAAGTCGCGGGAGGGCGGACCTACAATGAGCAGTTCTTC
CSVEVAGGRTYNEQFF
>NA|TRBV19|TRBJ2-3|NA
TGTGCCAGTAGCCTTGACTTTCGGACAGATACGCAGTATTTT
CASSLDFRTDTQYF
>NA|TRBV5-6|TRBJ2-1|NA
TGTGCCAGCAGCTTTTCGGGGAGATTTGAGCAGTTCTTC
CASSFSGRFEQFF
>NA|TRBV7-9|TRBJ2-5|NA
TGTGCCAGCAGCCAATGGGACCAAGAGACCCAGTACTTC
CASSQWDQETQYF
>NA|TRBV9|TRBJ2-1|NA
TGTGCCAGCAGCGTAGATGGAGAGGGATACAATGAGCAGTTCTTC
CASSVDGEGYNEQFF
>NA|TRBV27|TRBJ1-2|NA
TGTGCCAGCAGGCAGGGTAAAACAGGTTGGAATGGCTACACCTTC
CASRQGKTGWNGYTF
>NA|TRBV29-1|TRBJ2-3|NA
TGCAGCGTTGTGTGGCGACTGGCGCGTACGCAGTATTTT
CSVVWRLARTQYF
>once|TRBV11-2|TRBJ2-7|NA
TGTGCCAGCACCCTGGGGTACGAGCAGTACTTC
CASTLGYEQYF
>NA|TRBV28|TRBJ2-2|NA
TGTGCCAGCGGAGGGTCCTTACAGCTTTTGAACACCGGGGAGCTGTTTTTT
CASGGSLQLLNTGELFF
>NA|TRBV28|TRBJ2-7|TRBD1
TGTGCCAGCAGTTTTCCCAGGGGGCCAGCACCCTACGAGCAGTACTTC
CASSFPRGPAPYEQYF
>NA|TRBV27|TRBJ2-7|NA
TGTGCCAGCAGTTTCGGACATTCCCTCTACGAGCAGTACTTC
CASSFGHSLYEQYF
>NA|TRBV4-1|TRBJ2-7|NA
TGCGCCAGCAGCCAAGAACTGGTCTACGAGCAGTACTTC
CASSQELVYEQYF
>NA|TRBV19|TRBJ1-3|NA
TGTGCCAGTGCGAGAAACACCATATATTTT
CASARNTIYF
>NA|TRBV27|TRBJ2-7|NA
TGTGCCAGCAGTTTGTCAGGGCGAGCCTACGAGCAGTACTTC
CASSLSGRAYEQYF